Given below is one TCR beta chain in context. Its antigen is unidentified. This record comes from a study of OX40 agonist ivuxolimab in advanced cancers. Using immunoSEQ multiplex PCR, the repertoire was profiled, and TCRdb retains in-frame clones only, with some absent. In the table there are approximately 90,000 clones, roughly 87% of which are singletons. The study's findings and limits: More expanded clones were found, on average, in CD8+ than in CD4+ T cells. In the expanded peripheral T cells, antigen specificity was never determined.

V shed 2 bases, J shed 7 bases, and the junction held 8 bases outside the gene matches. The CDR3 consists of 15 residues. Germline V gene data show CDR1 as SGHNT and CDR2 as YENEEA. This sequence was found in an adult with an advanced solid tumor such as melanoma, head and neck, liver or kidney cancer. V gene TRBV11-3 combines with J gene TRBJ2-1, with TRBD2 identical over 7 bases. The sequencing used CD4+ or CD8+ T cells sorted from blood, collected in a trial of the OX40 agonist ivuxolimab. The CDR3 DNA reads as TGTGCCAGCAGCTTAACTAGCGTGGAGGGTAATGAGCAGTTCTTC. Amino acid sequence: CASSLTSVEGNEQFF.